Presented here are 14 T cell receptor beta chains from one specimen sequenced in a study of vaccination and CD4 T cells after COVID-19. These TCRs are of unknown antigen specificity. The treatment was: approximately 11-day PBMC culture with coronavirus spike peptide pools or control peptides (ViraFEST assay). Cultured CD4+ T cell DNA underwent sequencing with the Oncomine TCR Beta short-read assay. TCRdb re-called the PCR reads through MiXCR, storing one row per CDR3 protein. This sample carries over 9,000 distinct CDR3 sequences, over 40% of them seen once, and the ten largest clones take over 20%. The sample was CD4+ T cells from blood, cultured in vitro. These receptors all come from a human donor who had recovered from COVID-19.

This clonotype was seen a handful of times. V is TRBV7-9 and J is TRBJ1-2; D is ambiguous. This CDR3 comprises 17 residues. V was pared by 5 bases and J by 3 bases, with 22 bases between. From germline, CDR1 is SEHNR and CDR2 FQNEAQ (reference sequence). CDR3 amino acids: CASSPPPWRVEDYGYTF. CDR3 coding DNA: TGTGCCAGCAGCCCCCCCCCGTGGCGGGTAGAAGACTATGGCTACACCTTC.

V and J are TRBV20-1 and TRBJ2-5; tentatively, D is TRBD1 or TRBD2 (6 bases each). Germline CDR1 is DFQATT and CDR2 is SNEGSKA (reference sequence). The V gene lost 1 base and the J gene lost 5 bases, with 14 bases spanning the gap. This CDR3 spans 14 amino acids. CDR3 bases: TGCAGTGCTAGAGCCCCCGGAGGGGGGGAGACCCAGTACTTC. This encodes CSARAPGGGETQYF.

The chain recombines TRBV12-3 or TRBV12-4 with TRBJ2-3; D perhaps matches TRBD1 (6 bases). Trimming took off 2 bases at V and 4 bases at J, with 22 bases between the two ends. The length of the CDR3 is 18 residues. The CDR3 DNA reads as TGTGCCAGCAGTTTATATAGCCTGGGGCAGGGGAGTCCAGATACGCAGTATTTT. Translated: CASSLYSLGQGSPDTQYF.

The chain is built from TRBV12-3 or TRBV12-4 and TRBJ2-3; TRBD2 agrees at 8 bases. CDR3 length equals 16 residues. With 5 bases clipped from V and 2 bases from J, the junction kept 9 bases outside the gene matches. CDR3 region: CASSGLGGGPTDTQYF. CDR3 nucleotide sequence: TGTGCCAGCAGTGGCCTCGGCGGGGGGCCCACAGATACGCAGTATTTT.

The table lists this clonotype with a few counts. The V and J genes are TRBV27 and TRBJ2-5, with 7 positions matching TRBD2. There are 14 residues in the CDR3. The V segment lost 3 bases and the J segment 5 bases; nucleotides outside the gene matches: 6. The germline gives CDR1 MNHEY, CDR2 SMNVEV (reference sequence). This chain's CDR3 is CASSFSGLVETQYF. CDR3 DNA: TGTGCCAGCAGTTTTTCAGGACTAGTGGAGACCCAGTACTTC.

This rearrangement joins TRBV4-1 to TRBJ1-2; a weak D match, TRBD1 (6 bases). V was clipped by 4 bases and J by 5 bases, with 17 bases between them. Germline CDR1 and CDR2: MGHRA and YSYEKL. CDR3 length: 15 residues. CDR3 sequence (DNA): TGCGCCAGCAGCCGCCCAGAGGGGGGGACGTATGGCTACACCTTC. It codes for CASSRPEGGTYGYTF.

The chain recombines TRBV20-1 with TRBJ1-5; the D is unclear. This CDR3 comprises 13 residues. The V gene's germline CDR1 is DFQATT and CDR2 SNEGSKA (reference sequence). V shed 2 bases and J shed 2 bases, with 7 bases lying between them. The CDR3 DNA reads TGCAGTGCTAGATCGATTGGCAATCAGCCCCAGCATTTT. Translation gives CSARSIGNQPQHF.

The V gene is TRBV6-5, the J gene TRBJ2-4, with D possibly matching TRBD1 (6 bases). The germline V gene has CDR1 MNHEY and CDR2 SVGAGI. This CDR3 is built from 14 residues. V lost 3 bases, J lost 3 bases, and 9 bases lay in between. The CDR3 DNA reads as TGTGCCAGCAGTTATTGGGACATCAAAAACATTCAGTACTTC. It is translated as CASSYWDIKNIQYF.

The chain carries TRBV12-5 and TRBJ1-3, with unresolved D. Trimming cost V 5 bases and J 7 bases, with 12 bases left between them. The germline CDR1 and CDR2 sequences are LGHNT and FRNRAP. This CDR3 contains 13 residues. As DNA, the CDR3 is TGTGCTAGTGGTGTTCCCCAAAGGAACACCATATATTTT. Translating gives CASGVPQRNTIYF.

By share, this clonotype ranks as medium-sized. As DNA, the CDR3 is TGCGCCAGCAGCTTGGGCGGGGGGGCCACAGATACGCAGTATTTT. Translating it yields CASSLGGGATDTQYF. V gene TRBV5-1 combines with J gene TRBJ2-3, with TRBD2 matching 9 bases. This CDR3 has 15 amino acids. V trimming: 0 bases; J trimming: 2 bases; junction bases outside the gene matches: 1. Germline V CDR1 and CDR2: SGHRS, YFSETQ.

The CDR3 is CASSLKGGIAKNIQYF. The DNA of the CDR3 is TGTGCCAGCAGCTTAAAGGGGGGAATAGCCAAAAACATTCAGTACTTC. The V gene is TRBV7-8, the J gene TRBJ2-4; D tentatively reads TRBD1 or TRBD2 (6 bases each). The CDR3 has 16 residues. From germline, CDR1 is SGHVS and CDR2 FQNEAQ. V shed 2 bases and J shed 0 bases, with 11 bases lying between them.

In its sample, this clonotype was seen a few times. The chain links TRBV20-1 to TRBJ2-2; weak D call: TRBD2 (5 bases). V shed 1 base and J shed 7 bases, with 13 bases lying between them. Germline CDR1 is DFQATT and CDR2 is SNEGSKA (reference sequence). The CDR3 is 14 residues long. The CDR3 DNA follows: TGCAGTGCTAGAGCCGCCGCGGGCAACGGGGAGCTGTTTTTT. As protein: CSARAAAGNGELFF.

The gene calls are TRBV20-1 and TRBJ1-2; perhaps TRBD1 as D (5 bases). From germline, CDR1 is DFQATT and CDR2 SNEGSKA (reference sequence). Trimming left V 0 bases short and J 2 bases short, with 7 bases between. This CDR3 has 13 residues. CDR3 sequence (DNA): TGCAGTGCTAGAGAGGGGCCCAACTATGGCTACACCTTC. It codes for CSAREGPNYGYTF.

This chain connects TRBV7-2 to TRBJ2-2; no clear D. Germline V gives CDR1 SGHTA, CDR2 FQGNSA. The CDR3 totals 14 residues. The ends were cut back, 3 bases at V and 4 bases at J, with 9 bases in the middle. The CDR3 here is CASSLELSTGELFF. Written as DNA, the CDR3 is TGTGCCAGCAGCTTGGAGTTGTCCACCGGGGAGCTGTTTTTT.